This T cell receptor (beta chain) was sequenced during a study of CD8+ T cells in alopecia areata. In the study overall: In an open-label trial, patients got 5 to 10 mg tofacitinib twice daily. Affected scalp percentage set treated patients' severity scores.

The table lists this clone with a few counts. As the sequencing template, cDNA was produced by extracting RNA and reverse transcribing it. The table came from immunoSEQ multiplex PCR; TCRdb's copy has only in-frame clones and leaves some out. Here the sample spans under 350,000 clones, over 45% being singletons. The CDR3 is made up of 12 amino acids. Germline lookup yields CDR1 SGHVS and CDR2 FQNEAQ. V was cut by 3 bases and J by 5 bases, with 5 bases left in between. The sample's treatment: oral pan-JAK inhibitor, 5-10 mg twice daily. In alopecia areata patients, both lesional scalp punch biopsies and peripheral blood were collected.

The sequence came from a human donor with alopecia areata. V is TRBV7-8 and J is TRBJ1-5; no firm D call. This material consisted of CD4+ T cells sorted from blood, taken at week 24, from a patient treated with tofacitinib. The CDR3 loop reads CASSFPDQPQHF. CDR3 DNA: TGTGCCAGCAGCTTTCCCGATCAGCCCCAGCATTTT.